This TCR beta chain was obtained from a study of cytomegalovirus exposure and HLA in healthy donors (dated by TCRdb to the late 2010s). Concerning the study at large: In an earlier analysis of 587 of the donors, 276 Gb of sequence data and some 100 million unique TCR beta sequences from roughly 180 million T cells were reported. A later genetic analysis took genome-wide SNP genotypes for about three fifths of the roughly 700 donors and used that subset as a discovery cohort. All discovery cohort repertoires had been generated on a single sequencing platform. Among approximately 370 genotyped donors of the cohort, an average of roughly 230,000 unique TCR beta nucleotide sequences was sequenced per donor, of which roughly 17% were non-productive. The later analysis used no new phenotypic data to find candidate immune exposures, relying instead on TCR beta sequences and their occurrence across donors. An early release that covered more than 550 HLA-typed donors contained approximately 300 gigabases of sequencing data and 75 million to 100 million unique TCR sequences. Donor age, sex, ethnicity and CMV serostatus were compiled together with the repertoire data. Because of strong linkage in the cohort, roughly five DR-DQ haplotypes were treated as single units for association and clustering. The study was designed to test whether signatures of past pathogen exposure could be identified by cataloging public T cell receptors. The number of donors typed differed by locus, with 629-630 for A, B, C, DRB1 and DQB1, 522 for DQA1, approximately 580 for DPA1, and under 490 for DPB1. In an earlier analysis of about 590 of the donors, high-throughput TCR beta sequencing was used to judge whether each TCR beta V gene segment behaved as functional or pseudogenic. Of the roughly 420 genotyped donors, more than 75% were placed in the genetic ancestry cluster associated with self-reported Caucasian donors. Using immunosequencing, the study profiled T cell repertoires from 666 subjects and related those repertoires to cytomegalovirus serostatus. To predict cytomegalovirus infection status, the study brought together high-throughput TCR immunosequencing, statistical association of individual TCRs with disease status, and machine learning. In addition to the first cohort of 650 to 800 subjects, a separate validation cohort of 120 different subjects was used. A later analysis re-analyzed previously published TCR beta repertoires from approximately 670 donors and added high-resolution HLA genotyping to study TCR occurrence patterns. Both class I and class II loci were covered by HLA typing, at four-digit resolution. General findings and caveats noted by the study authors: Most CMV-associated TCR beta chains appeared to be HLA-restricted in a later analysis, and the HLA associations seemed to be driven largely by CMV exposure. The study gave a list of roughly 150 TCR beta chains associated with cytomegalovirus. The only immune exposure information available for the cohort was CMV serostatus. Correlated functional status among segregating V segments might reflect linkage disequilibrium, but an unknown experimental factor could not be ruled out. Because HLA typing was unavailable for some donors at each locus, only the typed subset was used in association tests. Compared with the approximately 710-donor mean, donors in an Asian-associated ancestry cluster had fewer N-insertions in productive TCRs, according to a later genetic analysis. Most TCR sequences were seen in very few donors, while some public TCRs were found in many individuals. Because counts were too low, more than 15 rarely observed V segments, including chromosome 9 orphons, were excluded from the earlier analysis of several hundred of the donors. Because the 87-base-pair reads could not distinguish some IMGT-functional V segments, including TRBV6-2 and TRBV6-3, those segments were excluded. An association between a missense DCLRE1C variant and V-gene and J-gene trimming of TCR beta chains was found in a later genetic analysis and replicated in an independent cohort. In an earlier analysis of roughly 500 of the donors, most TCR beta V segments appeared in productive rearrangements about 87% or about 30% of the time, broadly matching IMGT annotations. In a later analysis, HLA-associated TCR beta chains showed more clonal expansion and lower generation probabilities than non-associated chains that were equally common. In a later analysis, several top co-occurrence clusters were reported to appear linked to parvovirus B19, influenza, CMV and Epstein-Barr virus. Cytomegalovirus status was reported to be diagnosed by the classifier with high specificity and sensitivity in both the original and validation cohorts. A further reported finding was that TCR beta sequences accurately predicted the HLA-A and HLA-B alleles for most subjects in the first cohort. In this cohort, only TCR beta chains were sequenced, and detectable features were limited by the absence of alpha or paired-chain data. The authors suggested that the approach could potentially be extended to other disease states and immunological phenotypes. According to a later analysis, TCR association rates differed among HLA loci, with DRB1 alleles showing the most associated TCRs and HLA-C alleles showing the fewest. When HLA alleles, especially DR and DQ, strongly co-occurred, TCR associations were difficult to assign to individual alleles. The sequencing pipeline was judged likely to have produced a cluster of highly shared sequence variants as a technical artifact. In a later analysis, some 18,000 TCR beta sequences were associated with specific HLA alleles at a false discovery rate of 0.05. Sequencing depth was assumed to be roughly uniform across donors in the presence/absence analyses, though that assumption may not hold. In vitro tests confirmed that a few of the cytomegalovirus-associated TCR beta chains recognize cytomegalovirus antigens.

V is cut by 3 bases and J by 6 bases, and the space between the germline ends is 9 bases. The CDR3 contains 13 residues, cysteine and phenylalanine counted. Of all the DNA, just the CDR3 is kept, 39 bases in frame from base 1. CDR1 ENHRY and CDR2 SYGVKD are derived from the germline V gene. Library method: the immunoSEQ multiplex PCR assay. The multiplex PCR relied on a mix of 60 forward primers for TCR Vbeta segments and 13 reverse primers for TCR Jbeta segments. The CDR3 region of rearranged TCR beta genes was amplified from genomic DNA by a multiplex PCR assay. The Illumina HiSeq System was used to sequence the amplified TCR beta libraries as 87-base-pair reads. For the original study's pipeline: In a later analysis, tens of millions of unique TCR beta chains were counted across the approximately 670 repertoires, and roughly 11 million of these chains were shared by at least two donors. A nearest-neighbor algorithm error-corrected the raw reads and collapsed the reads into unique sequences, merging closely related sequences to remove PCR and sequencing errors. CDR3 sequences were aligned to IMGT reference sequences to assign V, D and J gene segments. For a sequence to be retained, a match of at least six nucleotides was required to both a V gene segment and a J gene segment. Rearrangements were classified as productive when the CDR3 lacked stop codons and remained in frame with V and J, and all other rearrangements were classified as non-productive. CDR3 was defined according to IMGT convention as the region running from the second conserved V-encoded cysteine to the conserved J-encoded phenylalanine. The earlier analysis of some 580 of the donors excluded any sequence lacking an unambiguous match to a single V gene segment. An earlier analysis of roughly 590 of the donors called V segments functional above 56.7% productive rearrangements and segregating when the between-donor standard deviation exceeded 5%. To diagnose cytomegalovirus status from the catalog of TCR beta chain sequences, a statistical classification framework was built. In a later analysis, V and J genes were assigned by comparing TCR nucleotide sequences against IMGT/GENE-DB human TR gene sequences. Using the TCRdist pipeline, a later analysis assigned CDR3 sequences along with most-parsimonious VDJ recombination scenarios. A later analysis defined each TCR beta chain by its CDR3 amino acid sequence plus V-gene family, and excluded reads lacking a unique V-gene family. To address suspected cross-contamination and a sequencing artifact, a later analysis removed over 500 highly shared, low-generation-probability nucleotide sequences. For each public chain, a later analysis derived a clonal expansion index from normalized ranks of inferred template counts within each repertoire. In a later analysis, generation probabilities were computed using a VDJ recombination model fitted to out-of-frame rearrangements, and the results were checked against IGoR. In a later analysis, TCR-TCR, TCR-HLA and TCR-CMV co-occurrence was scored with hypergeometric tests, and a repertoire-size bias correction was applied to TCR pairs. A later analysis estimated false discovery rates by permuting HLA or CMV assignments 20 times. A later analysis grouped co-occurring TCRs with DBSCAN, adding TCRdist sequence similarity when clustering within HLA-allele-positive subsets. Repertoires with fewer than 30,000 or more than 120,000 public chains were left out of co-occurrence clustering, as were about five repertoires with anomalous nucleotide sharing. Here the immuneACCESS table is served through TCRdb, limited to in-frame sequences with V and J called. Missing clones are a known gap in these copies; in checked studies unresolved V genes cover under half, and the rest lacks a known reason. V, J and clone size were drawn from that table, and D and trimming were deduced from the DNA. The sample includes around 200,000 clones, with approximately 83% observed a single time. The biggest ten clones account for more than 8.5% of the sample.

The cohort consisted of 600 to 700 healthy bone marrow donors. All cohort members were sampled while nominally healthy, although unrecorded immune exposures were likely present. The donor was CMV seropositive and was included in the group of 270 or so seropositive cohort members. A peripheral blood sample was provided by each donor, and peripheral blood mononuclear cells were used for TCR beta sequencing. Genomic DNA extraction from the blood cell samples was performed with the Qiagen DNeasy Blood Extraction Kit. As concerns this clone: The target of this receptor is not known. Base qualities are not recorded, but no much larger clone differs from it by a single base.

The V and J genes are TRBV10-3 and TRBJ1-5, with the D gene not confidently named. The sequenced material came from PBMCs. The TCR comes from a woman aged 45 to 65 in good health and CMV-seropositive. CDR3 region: CAISDRGSQPQHF. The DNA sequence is TGTGCCATCAGTGACAGAGGCTCTCAGCCCCAGCATTTT.